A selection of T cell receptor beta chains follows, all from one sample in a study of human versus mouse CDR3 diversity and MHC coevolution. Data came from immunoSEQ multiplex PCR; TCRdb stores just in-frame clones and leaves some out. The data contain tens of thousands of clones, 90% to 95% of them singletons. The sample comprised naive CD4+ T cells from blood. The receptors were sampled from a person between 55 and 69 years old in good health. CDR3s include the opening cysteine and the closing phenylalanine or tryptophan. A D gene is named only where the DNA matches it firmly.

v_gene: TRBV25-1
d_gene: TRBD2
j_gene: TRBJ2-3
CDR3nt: TGTGCCAGCAATCCAGCGGGAGGCGCAGATACGCAGTATTTT
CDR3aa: CASNPAGGADTQYF

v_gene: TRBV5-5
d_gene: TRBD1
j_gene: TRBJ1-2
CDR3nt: TGTGCCAGCAGCTTGAGTCGGGACAGGGGTGGCTACACCTTC
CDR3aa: CASSLSRDRGGYTF

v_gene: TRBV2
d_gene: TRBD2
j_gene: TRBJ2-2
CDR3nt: TGTGCCAGCAGTAGACTAGCGGGAGCAGGTTCCGGGGAGCTGTTTTTT
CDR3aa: CASSRLAGAGSGELFF

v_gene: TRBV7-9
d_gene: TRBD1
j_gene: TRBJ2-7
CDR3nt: TGTGCCAGCAGCTCCGGGGACAGGGGTTACGAGCAGTACTTC
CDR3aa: CASSSGDRGYEQYF

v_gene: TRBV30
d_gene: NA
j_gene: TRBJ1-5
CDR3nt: TGTGCCTGGAATCTGGGAGATCAGCCCCAGCATTTT
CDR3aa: CAWNLGDQPQHF

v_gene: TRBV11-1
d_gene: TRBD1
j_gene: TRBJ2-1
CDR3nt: TGTGCCAGCAGCCCCGAGAGGGACAGGGGTATTGAGCAGTTCTTC
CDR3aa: CASSPERDRGIEQFF

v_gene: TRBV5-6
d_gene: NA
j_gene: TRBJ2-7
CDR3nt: TGTGCCAGCAGCTTTGGACAGCAATACGAGCAGTACTTC
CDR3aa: CASSFGQQYEQYF

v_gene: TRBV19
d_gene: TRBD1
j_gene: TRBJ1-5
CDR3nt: TGTGCCAGTAGTATAGTCCCGACAGGGTTTGGTCAGCCCCAGCATTTT
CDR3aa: CASSIVPTGFGQPQHF

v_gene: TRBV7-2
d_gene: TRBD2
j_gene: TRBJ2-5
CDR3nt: TGTGCCAGCAGCCCGGGACTAGGGGGAGTCGTAGAGACCCAGTACTTC
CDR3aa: CASSPGLGGVVETQYF

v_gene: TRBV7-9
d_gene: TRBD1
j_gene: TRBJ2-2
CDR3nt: TGTGCCAGCAGCTTAGGAGGACAGGGGCGGATCACCGGGGAGCTGTTTTTT
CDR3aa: CASSLGGQGRITGELFF

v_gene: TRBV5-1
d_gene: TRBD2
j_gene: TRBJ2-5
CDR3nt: TGCGCCAGCAGCTTGGGAACGGGAGGCACGGAGACCCAGTACTTC
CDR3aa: CASSLGTGGTETQYF

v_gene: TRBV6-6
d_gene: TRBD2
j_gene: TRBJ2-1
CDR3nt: TGTGCCAGCAGTTACCCCGGGACTAGCGATGAGCAGTTCTTC
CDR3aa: CASSYPGTSDEQFF

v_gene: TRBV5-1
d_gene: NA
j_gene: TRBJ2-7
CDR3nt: TGCGCCAGCAGCTTTGGCGGGCAGGGGCCCTACGAGCAGTACTTC
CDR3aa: CASSFGGQGPYEQYF

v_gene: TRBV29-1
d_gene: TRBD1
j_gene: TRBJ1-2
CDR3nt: TGCAGCGTGGGGGACAGGGCACGCTACACGGGCTACACCTTC
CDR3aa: CSVGDRARYTGYTF

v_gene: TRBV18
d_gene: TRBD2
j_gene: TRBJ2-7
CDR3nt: TGTGCCAGCTCCTCCCTGTTGCTAGCGGATACCTACGAGCAGTACTTC
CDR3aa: CASSSLLLADTYEQYF

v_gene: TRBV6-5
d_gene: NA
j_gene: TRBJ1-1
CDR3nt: TGTGCCACCTCGGGGAGGGGAAACACTGAAGCTTTCTTT
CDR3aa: CATSGRGNTEAFF

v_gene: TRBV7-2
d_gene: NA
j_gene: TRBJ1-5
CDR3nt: TGTGCCAGCAGCTTACGACAGGGCAATCAGCCCCAGCATTTT
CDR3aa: CASSLRQGNQPQHF

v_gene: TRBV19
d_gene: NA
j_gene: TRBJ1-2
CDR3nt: TGTGCCAGTAGTGCGAGACGTCAGGGGAACTATGGCTACACCTTC
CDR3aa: CASSARRQGNYGYTF

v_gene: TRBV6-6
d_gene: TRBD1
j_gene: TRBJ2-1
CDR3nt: TGTGCCAGCAGGGAGACAGGGCTCGATGAGCAGTTCTTC
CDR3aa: CASRETGLDEQFF

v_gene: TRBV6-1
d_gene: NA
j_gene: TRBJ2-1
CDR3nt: TGTGCCAGCAGTGATAGCAGCACCTACAATGAGCAGTTCTTC
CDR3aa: CASSDSSTYNEQFF

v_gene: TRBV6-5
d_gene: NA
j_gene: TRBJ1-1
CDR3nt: TGTGCCAGCAGTGTCCTGGCGGACACTGAAGCTTTCTTT
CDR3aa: CASSVLADTEAFF

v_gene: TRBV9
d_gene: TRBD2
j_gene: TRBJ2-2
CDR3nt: TGTGCCAGCAGCGTAGTAAGCGGGAGGACCGGGGAGCTGTTTTTT
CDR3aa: CASSVVSGRTGELFF

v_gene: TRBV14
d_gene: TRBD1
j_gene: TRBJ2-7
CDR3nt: TGTGCCAGCAGCCCCCCGGGACAGGGCTCCTACGAGCAGTACTTC
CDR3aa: CASSPPGQGSYEQYF